The clone carrying this T cell receptor (beta chain) was recorded at least ten times. This specimen comes from a study of neurological immune-mediated disorders. Via MiXCR, TCRdb re-called the 5' RACE reads, giving one row per CDR3 protein. The data contain some 49,000 distinct CDR3 sequences, around 13% of them singletons. CDR1 DFQATT and CDR2 SNEGSKA come from the germline V gene (reference sequence). Trimming took 3 bases from V and 3 from J; bases not matched to a gene: 2. The CDR3 loop spans 13 amino acids. Time point described: longitudinal time-point 2. The sequence was collected from a male donor with HTLV-1-associated myelopathy (HAM/TSP). V and J are TRBV20-1 and TRBJ2-1; TRBD2 matches 7 bases. The sequencing input was PBMCs. CDR3 amino acids: CSARGGVYNEQFF. CDR3 sequence (DNA): TGCAGTGCTAGGGGGGGGGTCTACAATGAGCAGTTCTTC.